The 22 T cell receptor beta chains in this list originate from one sample, sequenced in a study of blood T cell repertoires in COVID-19. Only in-frame clones appear in the TCRdb table, and some are missing; sequencing was by immunoSEQ multiplex PCR. The sample has some 350,000 clones, around 83% seen once. Sample: peripheral blood. These receptors originate from a man aged 25-45 years with active or convalescent COVID-19.

Comments on this clone: One end of the junction varies from germline; a read error may be responsible. The chain combines TRBV30 with TRBJ1-2; TRBD1 aligns across 9 bases. Germline V gene data show CDR1 as GTSNPN and CDR2 as SVGIG (reference sequence). This CDR3 contains 11 residues. The CDR3 loop is CAWSRQGGLAF. CDR3 DNA: TGTGCCTGGAGCCGACAGGGGGGTCTAGCGTTC.

This CDR3 is CASSQGADRVNSPLHF. Written as DNA, the CDR3 is TGCGCCAGCAGCCAAGGGGCAGACAGGGTGAATTCACCCCTCCACTTT. The rearrangement joins TRBV4-1 to TRBJ1-6; 7 positions match TRBD1. V trimming: 1 base; J trimming: 7 bases; junction bases outside the gene matches: 7. This CDR3 comprises 16 residues. Germline V gene sequence: CDR1 MGHRA, CDR2 YSYEKL.

This rearrangement joins TRBV6-5 to TRBJ2-7; D perhaps matches TRBD1 (6 bases). The germline V and J ends were trimmed by 6 bases and 2 bases, with 8 bases remaining between them. The CDR3 covers 12 residues. Germline CDR1 reads MNHEY; CDR2 reads SVGAGI. The DNA of the CDR3 is TGTGCCAGCAGACAGGGACCCTACGAGCAGTACTTC. Translation: CASRQGPYEQYF.

The rearrangement uses TRBV9 and TRBJ2-3; TRBD1 is a possible D gene (6 bases). The CDR3 is 15 amino acids. In germline, CDR1 is SGDLS, CDR2 YYNGEE. V lost 0 bases and J lost 6, with 14 bases in between. Here the CDR3 DNA reads TGTGCCAGCAGCGTAGTTCGAGGGGACACTGATACGCAGTATTTT. As protein: CASSVVRGDTDTQYF.

The chain recombines TRBV5-1 with TRBJ2-1; 12 bases line up with TRBD2. In germline, CDR1 is SGHRS, CDR2 YFSETQ. V trimming: 0 bases; J trimming: 6 bases; junction bases outside the gene matches: 4. CDR3 length: 16 residues. CDR3 in amino acids: CASSLVGTSGFNEQFF. In nucleotides, the CDR3 is TGCGCCAGCAGCTTGGTCGGGACTAGCGGGTTCAATGAGCAGTTCTTC.

The V gene is TRBV11-3, the J gene TRBJ1-3, with D perhaps matching TRBD1 (6 bases). The CDR3 covers 14 residues. Germline V CDR1 and CDR2: SGHNT, YENEEA. The V end was cut by 5 bases, the J end by 7 bases, with 15 bases between. For the CDR3, the DNA is TGTGCCAGCAGCCCGGCCCCTCAGGGGAACACCATATATTTT. Its translation: CASSPAPQGNTIYF.

CDR3 DNA: TGCGCCAGCAGACGAGAAGCGGGAGCGGCAGATACGCAGTATTTT. As protein: CASRREAGAADTQYF. The chain carries TRBV4-1 and TRBJ2-3; 8 positions agree with TRBD2. The CDR3 is 15 residues long. Unmatched junction bases numbered 9, after V lost 6 bases and J lost 4 bases. In germline, CDR1 is MGHRA, CDR2 YSYEKL.

The genes are TRBV27 and TRBJ2-7, with 14 bases aligning to TRBD2. Trimming cost V 8 bases and J 0 bases; bases outside gene matches: 3. Germline CDR1 is MNHEY and CDR2 is SMNVEV (reference sequence). The CDR3 runs to 15 residues. The CDR3 is CASGLAGGSSYEQYF. CDR3 sequence (DNA): TGTGCCAGCGGACTAGCGGGAGGATCCTCCTACGAGCAGTACTTC.

This rearrangement joins TRBV19 to TRBJ2-7; D unclear. The CDR3 covers 11 residues. V gave up 3 bases and J gave up 3 bases, with 3 bases separating them. Germline V gives CDR1 LNHDA, CDR2 SQIVND (reference sequence). The CDR3 here is CASSIGYEQYF. The CDR3 nucleotides are TGTGCCAGTAGTATCGGCTACGAGCAGTACTTC.

This clone was detected only a few times. The rearrangement links TRBV6-5 to TRBJ2-1; 9 bases align to TRBD2. The V gene's germline CDR1 is MNHEY and CDR2 SVGAGI. V gave up 10 bases and J gave up 7 bases; unmatched junction bases: 11. This CDR3 spans 14 amino acids. The DNA of the CDR3 is TGTGCCACCCAGGGCGGGAGGGCGCGGAATGAGCAGTTCTTC. Amino acid sequence: CATQGGRARNEQFF.

This rearrangement joins TRBV29-1 to TRBJ2-1; D perhaps matches TRBD2 (6 bases). This CDR3 has 12 residues. V lost 8 bases and J 3 bases, leaving 11 bases between the germline ends. CDR1 is SQVTM, CDR2 ANQGSEA, per germline. In DNA form, the CDR3 reads TGCAGCCCAAGGACTATCTACAATGAGCAGTTCTTC. It translates to CSPRTIYNEQFF.

V and J are TRBV7-9 and TRBJ2-7; 9 positions match TRBD2. Germline assignment: CDR1 SEHNR and CDR2 FQNEAQ (reference sequence). V was clipped by 4 bases and J by 3 bases; unmatched bases: 10. The length of the CDR3 is 16 residues. The CDR3 DNA sequence: TGTGCCAGCAGCTCATATCAGCGGGGGGCTTTCTACGAGCAGTACTTC. This gives the protein CASSSYQRGAFYEQYF.

The genes are TRBV5-1 and TRBJ2-7; a weak D match, TRBD2 (5 bases). The CDR3 has 14 residues. Germline lookup yields CDR1 SGHRS and CDR2 YFSETQ. Trimming pared 4 bases from V and 3 bases from J, leaving 14 bases between. CDR3 in amino acids: CASSPRVGSYEQYF. The CDR3 region has the DNA TGCGCCAGCAGCCCCCGGGTGGGGAGCTACGAGCAGTACTTC.

V usage is TRBV28 and J usage is TRBJ2-3; TRBD2 aligns across 10 bases. Trimming at V came to 6 bases and at J to 5 bases, leaving 8 bases not matched to a gene. Per the germline V gene, CDR1 is MDHEN and CDR2 is SYDVKM. The CDR3 totals 15 residues. CDR3 sequence (DNA): TGTGCCAGCAGCCAACTAGCGGGAACAGGAGATACGCAGTATTTT. Its protein product is CASSQLAGTGDTQYF.

The chain joins TRBV10-3 to TRBJ1-6; D is possibly TRBD1 (6 bases). The CDR3 is 13 residues long. V was pared by 7 bases and J by 8 bases, with 12 bases between. The V gene's germline CDR1 is ENHRY and CDR2 SYGVKD. Here the CDR3 reads CAITGEFDSPLHF. The CDR3 bases are TGTGCCATCACAGGGGAATTTGATTCACCCCTCCACTTT.

This chain links TRBV6-2 or TRBV6-3 with TRBJ1-2; D ambiguous. Trimming left V 4 bases short and J 4 bases short, with 13 bases between. The CDR3 is 14 amino acids. The germline V gene encodes CDR1 MNHEY and CDR2 SVGEGT. The CDR3 coding sequence is TGTGCCAGCAGTTCTAACAGTATCTTCTATGGCTACACCTTC. This codes for CASSSNSIFYGYTF.

The V call is TRBV5-4, the J call TRBJ2-2; D uncertain. CDR3 length: 12 amino acids. CDR1 is SGHNT and CDR2 is YYREEE in the germline V gene (reference sequence). Trimming cost V 3 bases and J 7 bases, with 7 bases left between them. CDR3 protein: CASSSPGGELFF. CDR3 nucleotide sequence: TGTGCCAGCAGCTCCCCGGGCGGGGAGCTGTTTTTT.

The CDR3 nucleotides read TGTGCCAGCAGCTTACGAACAGGGACTAACTATGGCTACACCTTC. Encoded protein: CASSLRTGTNYGYTF. V gene TRBV7-2 combines with J gene TRBJ1-2, with TRBD1 as a possible D gene (6 bases). The V gene lost 2 bases and the J gene lost 0 bases, with 10 bases spanning the gap. Germline V gives CDR1 SGHTA, CDR2 FQGNSA. The CDR3 is 15 residues long. The whole variable domain, remainder taken from reference TRBV7-2 and TRBJ1-2, is GAGVSQSPSNKVTEKGKDVELRCDPISGHTALYWYRQSLGQGLEFLIYFQGNSAPDKSGLPSDRFSAERTGGSVSTLTIQRTQQEDSAVYLCASSLRTGTNYGYTFGSGTRLTVV.

This clone was seen a handful of times. The chain is built from TRBV2 and TRBJ1-3; unclear D gene. The CDR3 covers 16 residues. Germline values: CDR1 SNHLY, CDR2 FYNNEI. The ends were cut back, 5 bases at V and 4 bases at J, with 18 bases in the middle. DNA of the CDR3: TGTGCCAGCAGTCACTCATCCCAAACTTCGGGAAACACCATATATTTT. This encodes CASSHSSQTSGNTIYF.

A remark on this clone: Germline is not matched at one junction end, which may reflect a read error. The chain joins TRBV7-9 to TRBJ1-4, with TRBD1 matching over 7 bases. Germline V gene lookup returns CDR1 SEHNR and CDR2 FQNEAQ (reference sequence). CDR3 length: 12 residues. CDR3 residues: CASSHRRDSSRF. DNA of the CDR3: TGTGCCAGCAGCCACCGTCGGGACAGCAGCCGTTTT.

This chain connects TRBV6-5 to TRBJ1-4; the match to TRBD1 covers 7 bases. With V trimmed by 5 bases and J by 3 bases, 6 bases remained unmatched. The CDR3 sequence is 15 residues long. From germline, CDR1 is MNHEY and CDR2 SVGAGI. As DNA, the CDR3 is TGTGCCAGCAGTATGGGGACAGAGGCTAATGAAAAACTGTTTTTT. This sequence encodes CASSMGTEANEKLFF.

The chain combines TRBV5-1 with TRBJ1-2; 7 nucleotides agree with TRBD1. The J segment lost 7 bases and the V segment lost 4 bases, leaving 13 bases of the junction unmatched. This CDR3 is built from 15 residues. Germline CDR1 and CDR2: SGHRS and YFSETQ. The CDR3 DNA reads as TGCGCCAGCAGCGTAACTCCAACAGGGGAAAGTGGCTACACCTTC. Translating gives CASSVTPTGESGYTF.